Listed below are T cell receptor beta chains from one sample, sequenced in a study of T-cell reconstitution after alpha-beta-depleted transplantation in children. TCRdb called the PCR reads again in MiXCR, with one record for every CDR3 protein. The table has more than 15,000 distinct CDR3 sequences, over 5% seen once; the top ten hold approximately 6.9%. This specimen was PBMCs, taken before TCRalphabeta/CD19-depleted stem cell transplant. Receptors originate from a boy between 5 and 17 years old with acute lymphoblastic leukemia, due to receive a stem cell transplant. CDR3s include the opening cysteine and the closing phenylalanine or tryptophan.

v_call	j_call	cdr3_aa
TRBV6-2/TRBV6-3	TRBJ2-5	CASTRTGVPQETQYF
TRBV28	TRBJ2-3	CASSLLWGRTDTQYF
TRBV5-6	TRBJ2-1	CASSLLRSGAYNEQFF
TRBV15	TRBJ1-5	CATSASNQPQHF
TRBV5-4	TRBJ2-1	CASSLSGTSRYNEQFF
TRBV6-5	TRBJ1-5	CASSFSGGNQPQHF
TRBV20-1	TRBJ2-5	CSACRLGLGETQYF
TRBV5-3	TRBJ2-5	CARGSRGVGETQYF
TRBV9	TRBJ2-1	CASGRPPPYNEQFF
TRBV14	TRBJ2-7	CASSTGQNYEQYF
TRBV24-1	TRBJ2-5	CATSDFGTGTPQETQYF
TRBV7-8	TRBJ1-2	CASSLITTGSNYGYTF
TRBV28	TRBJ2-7	CASSFDPGYEQYF
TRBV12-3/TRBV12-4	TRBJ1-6	CASSLLRSPLHF
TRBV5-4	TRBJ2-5	CASSPKLRTSRASETQYF
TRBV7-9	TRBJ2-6	CASSLLPFSGANVLTF